The 18 T cell receptor beta chains below all came from one sample that was sequenced in a study of blood T cell repertoires in COVID-19. Clones were read by immunoSEQ multiplex PCR, and TCRdb kept only the in-frame ones, dropping some. The table lists about 26,000 clones, roughly 83% of them singletons, with about 24% in the top ten. Input material: peripheral blood. These receptors all stem from a human donor in a cohort sampled during active COVID-19.

This clone was seen a single time. The rearrangement links TRBV19 to TRBJ2-1; D is perhaps TRBD1 (6 bases). Trimming removed 7 bases at V and 4 bases at J, with 17 bases between. Germline CDR1 reads LNHDA; CDR2 reads SQIVND (reference sequence). This CDR3 contains 15 residues. The CDR3 DNA reads as TGTGCCAGTAACCCAACAGGGTCACCTTACAATGAGCAGTTCTTC. Amino acids: CASNPTGSPYNEQFF.

V usage is TRBV4-3 and J usage is TRBJ1-2; D gene ambiguous. V was cut by 0 bases and J by 4 bases, with 9 bases left in between. From germline, CDR1 is LGHNA and CDR2 YSLEER. The length of the CDR3 is 14 residues. Written as DNA, the CDR3 is TGCGCCAGCAGCCAAGAAGAGGGCAGCTATGGCTACACCTTC. It specifies CASSQEEGSYGYTF.

The chain recombines TRBV5-1 with TRBJ2-5, with D uncertain. Germline CDR1 reads SGHRS; CDR2 reads YFSETQ. Trimming took off 0 bases at V and 5 bases at J, with 17 bases between the two ends. The CDR3 has 16 amino acids. Written as DNA, the CDR3 is TGCGCCAGCAGCTTGGAAGGTTCGCGACTCGGGGAGACCCAGTACTTC. It is translated as CASSLEGSRLGETQYF.

This clone was observed a single time. This chain links TRBV18 with TRBJ2-7; possible D gene TRBD2, 5 bases. Trimming pared 4 bases from V and 5 bases from J, leaving 15 bases between. The CDR3 runs 14 residues. Looked up from germline, CDR1 is KGHSH and CDR2 is LQKENI. CDR3 region: CASSLGRGFDEQYF. The DNA of the CDR3 is TGTGCCAGCTCACTCGGACGCGGGTTCGACGAGCAGTACTTC. The variable domain in full, with the rest retrieved from reference TRBV18 and TRBJ2-7, is NAGVMQNPRHLVRRRGQEARLRCSPMKGHSHVYWYRQLPEEGLKFMVYLQKENIIDESGMPKERFSAEFPKEGPSILRIQQVVRGDSAAYFCASSLGRGFDEQYFGPGTRLTVT.

V and J are TRBV3-1 (or the pseudogene TRBV3-2) and TRBJ2-1; 7 bases match TRBD2. V shed 0 bases, J shed 9 bases, and the junction held 8 bases outside the gene matches. This CDR3 is 15 amino acids long. CDR1 is LGHDT, CDR2 YNNKEL, per germline (reference sequence). The DNA of the CDR3 is TGTGCCAGCAGCCAAGATTGGACTAGACGCGGTGAGCAGTTCTTC. Its protein is CASSQDWTRRGEQFF.

The chain recombines TRBV6-6 with TRBJ2-3; perhaps TRBD1 as D (6 bases). V was trimmed by 4 bases and J by 3 bases, leaving 11 bases between them. The CDR3 spans 14 residues. Germline V CDR1 and CDR2: MNHNY, SVGAGI (reference sequence). The CDR3 bases are TGTGCCAGCAGTTTAGGGGGAAGGACAGATACGCAGTATTTT. This sequence encodes CASSLGGRTDTQYF.

The DNA of the CDR3 is TGTGCCAGCAGTCTCCGTCGACTAGCGGGCTTCAACACCGGGGAGCTGTTTTTT. Encoded protein: CASSLRRLAGFNTGELFF. The chain uses TRBV28 and TRBJ2-2, with 10 bases that match TRBD2. Germline V gives CDR1 MDHEN, CDR2 SYDVKM. The CDR3 extends over 18 amino acids. After removal of 5 bases from V and 2 bases from J, the junction contained 11 bases not matched to a gene.

V usage is TRBV3-1 (or the pseudogene TRBV3-2) and J usage is TRBJ2-1; 10 bases match TRBD1. Trimming took 0 bases from V and 2 from J; bases not matched to a gene: 13. CDR3 length equals 20 residues. The germline V gene has CDR1 LGHDT and CDR2 YNNKEL (reference sequence). Written as DNA, the CDR3 is TGTGCCAGCAGCCAAGATCCCCGCATTGACAGGGGGCCGGCCTACAATGAGCAGTTCTTC. Amino acid sequence: CASSQDPRIDRGPAYNEQFF.

The CDR3 DNA sequence: TGTGCCAGCAGCCCAGGGGTTACTAACTATGGCTACACCTTC. Translated, it gives CASSPGVTNYGYTF. The chain employs TRBV5-6 and TRBJ1-2, with D maybe TRBD1 (6 bases). The CDR3 is 14 amino acids. Trimming stripped 4 bases from V and 0 bases from J, with 10 bases between. Germline CDR1 reads SGHDT; CDR2 reads YYEEEE.

The chain links TRBV18 to TRBJ2-7; 10 bases align to TRBD2. The V gene's germline CDR1 is KGHSH and CDR2 LQKENI. Germline trimming cut 5 bases from V and 1 base from J; bases unmatched to any gene: 5. The CDR3 runs to 15 residues. CDR3 region: CASSTLAGVSYEQYF. The CDR3 nucleotides read TGTGCCAGCTCAACTCTAGCGGGAGTATCCTACGAGCAGTACTTC.

V usage is TRBV5-4 and J usage is TRBJ2-3; TRBD2 matches 11 bases. Looked up from germline, CDR1 is SGHNT and CDR2 is YYREEE (reference sequence). J gave up 5 bases and V 4 bases, and 15 bases lay outside the gene matches. The CDR3 loop spans 18 amino acids. CDR3 loop: CASSPPSAGLADIDTQYF. CDR3 DNA sequence: TGTGCCAGCAGCCCCCCATCAGCGGGACTAGCGGATATAGATACGCAGTATTTT.

The chain employs TRBV13 and TRBJ2-3; 10 nucleotides agree with TRBD1. In germline, CDR1 is PRHDT, CDR2 FYEKMQ (reference sequence). This CDR3 has 14 residues. V trimming: 5 bases; J trimming: 2 bases; junction bases outside the gene matches: 1. The CDR3 sequence: CASSGTGDTDTQYF. The DNA for the CDR3 is TGTGCCAGCAGCGGGACAGGGGACACAGATACGCAGTATTTT. The variable domain in full, with the rest retrieved from reference TRBV13 and TRBJ2-3, is AAGVIQSPRHLIKEKRETATLKCYPIPRHDTVYWYQQGPGQDPQFLISFYEKMQSDKGSIPDRFSAQQFSDYHSELNMSSLELGDSALYFCASSGTGDTDTQYFGPGTRLTVL.

This clone has a handful of counts. J is TRBJ2-1 and V is TRBV12-5; D remains unclear. Per germline, CDR1 LGHNT and CDR2 FRNRAP. The CDR3 sequence is 14 residues long. Between the trimmed V and J ends, which lost 3 bases and 5 bases, there was a span of 11 bases. CDR3 residues: CASGFSNRNNEQFF. The CDR3 DNA is TGTGCTAGTGGTTTTAGTAACAGAAACAATGAGCAGTTCTTC.

The genes are TRBV7-6 and TRBJ2-2, with a tentative D call TRBD2 (6 bases). Germline assignment: CDR1 SGHVS and CDR2 FNYEAQ. V was clipped by 0 bases and J by 1 base, with 6 bases between them. The CDR3 covers 15 residues. The CDR3 spells CASSLAGGNTGELFF. The CDR3 DNA follows: TGTGCCAGCAGCTTAGCGGGAGGGAACACCGGGGAGCTGTTTTTT.

The chain couples TRBV5-5 to TRBJ2-7, with D possibly TRBD1 on 6 matching bases. V lost 5 bases and J 6 bases, leaving 12 bases between the germline ends. CDR1 SGHKS and CDR2 YYEKEE come from the germline V gene (reference sequence). The CDR3 has 12 residues. CDR3 loop: CASRVTGSEQYF. DNA for the CDR3: TGTGCCAGCAGGGTAACAGGGAGCGAGCAGTACTTC.

The sample holds one count of this clone. The chain has TRBV25-1 and TRBJ2-3; 10 bases line up with TRBD2. Trimming took 7 bases from V and 7 from J; bases not matched to a gene: 14. The CDR3 extends over 16 amino acids. The germline V gene has CDR1 MGHDK and CDR2 SYGVNS. In DNA form, the CDR3 reads TGTGCCAGCATCCCCGCTACTAGCGGGAAATATAATACGCAGTATTTT. This gives the protein CASIPATSGKYNTQYF.

The chain joins TRBV27 to TRBJ2-3; D remains ambiguous. Per germline, CDR1 MNHEY and CDR2 SMNVEV (reference sequence). Trimming removed 8 bases at V and 1 base at J, with 7 bases between. CDR3 length: 12 amino acids. The CDR3 reads CASRGGTDTQYF. Written as DNA, the CDR3 is TGTGCCAGCCGAGGCGGCACAGATACGCAGTATTTT.

The chain links TRBV3-1 (or the pseudogene TRBV3-2) to TRBJ1-2; D not certain. CDR1 and CDR2 from the germline V gene are LGHDT and YNNKEL (reference sequence). The V gene lost 0 bases and the J gene lost 6 bases, with 8 bases spanning the gap. The CDR3 sequence is 13 residues long. CDR3 sequence: CASSQDEGNGYTF. Written as DNA, the CDR3 is TGTGCCAGCAGCCAAGATGAGGGTAATGGCTACACCTTC.